What follows describes a single T cell receptor (beta chain). One junction end does not reproduce the germline sequence, and a read error may be involved. The data were produced by immunoSEQ multiplex PCR, yet TCRdb's version contains in-frame clones alone and is incomplete. The repertoire has roughly 120,000 clones, more than 60% of them found once; the top ten carry approximately 4.7%. These data originate in a study of PD-1 blockade in mismatch repair-deficient tumors. The germline gives CDR1 SSHAT, CDR2 FNYEAQ (reference sequence). This CDR3 comprises 16 residues. The origin of this receptor is an adult with mismatch repair-deficient cancer. Sequencing was performed on peripheral blood, taken approximately 64 weeks after starting pembrolizumab. The chain combines TRBV7-7 with TRBJ2-3; 8 bases agree with TRBD2. The CDR3 DNA is TGTGCTAGCAGCTTAGGGACACTAGCGGTTACAGATACGCAGTATTTT. It translates to CASSLGTLAVTDTQYF.